These 28 T cell receptor beta chains share one sample of origin, sequenced in a study of cytomegalovirus exposure and HLA in healthy donors. The PCR contained 60 Vbeta and 13 Jbeta primers. Generated by immunoSEQ multiplex PCR, the TCRdb table keeps only in-frame clones and is missing some. This sample has 100,000 to 150,000 clones, with roughly 73% found just once. Sequenced: PBMCs. These receptors originate from a man aged 60 to 69 in good health and CMV-seropositive.

The chain employs TRBV4-1 and TRBJ1-4; 10 bases fit TRBD1. Losses at the gene ends were 6 bases for V and 8 bases for J; bases not matched to a gene: 21. Germline assignment: CDR1 MGHRA and CDR2 YSYEKL. The CDR3 loop spans 19 amino acids. DNA for the CDR3: TGCGCCAGCAGACCCCTTTACGGGACAGGGGACCTACTCGGGGAAAAACTGTTTTTT. It codes for CASRPLYGTGDLLGEKLFF.

The chain is built from TRBV5-1 and TRBJ1-6, with 12 bases lining up with TRBD1. This CDR3 comprises 19 residues. In germline, CDR1 is SGHRS, CDR2 YFSETQ. Trimming cost V 4 bases and J 7 bases; bases outside gene matches: 15. The CDR3 sequence is CASSRKGTGGARENSPLHF. CDR3 in DNA: TGCGCCAGCAGCAGGAAGGGGACAGGGGGCGCGAGAGAAAATTCACCCCTCCACTTT.

The V call is TRBV28, the J call TRBJ1-6, with 7 positions matching TRBD1. CDR1 MDHEN and CDR2 SYDVKM come from the germline V gene. The J segment lost 7 bases and the V segment lost 7 bases, leaving 10 bases of the junction unmatched. The CDR3 is 15 residues long. The CDR3 region has the DNA TGTGCCAGCACCGAAACAGGGGATCGAAATTCACCCCTCCACTTT. Amino acids: CASTETGDRNSPLHF.

This clone appeared a single time. V usage is TRBV6-6 and J usage is TRBJ2-3; maybe TRBD2 (6 bases). The V end was cut by 0 bases, the J end by 4 bases, with 11 bases between. The CDR3 has 15 amino acids. Germline CDR1 MNHNY, CDR2 SVGAGI (reference sequence). CDR3 in DNA: TGTGCCAGCAGTTACTCTGGCGGGGTCGCAGATACGCAGTATTTT. Encoded protein: CASSYSGGVADTQYF.

Here the CDR3 reads CSVYETGPSEAFF. CDR3 sequence (DNA): TGCAGCGTTTACGAAACAGGGCCCTCTGAAGCTTTCTTT. J is TRBJ1-1 and V is TRBV29-1; possible D gene TRBD1, 6 bases. The CDR3 spans 13 residues. CDR1 is SQVTM and CDR2 is ANQGSEA in the germline V gene. The V end was cut by 5 bases, the J end by 6 bases, with 16 bases between.

This chain uses TRBV27 with TRBJ2-7; the match to TRBD1 covers 7 bases. Germline values: CDR1 MNHEY, CDR2 SMNVEV (reference sequence). There are 13 residues in the CDR3. V was pared by 6 bases and J by 7 bases, with 9 bases of the junction left unmatched. The CDR3 reads CASRQQGMGEQYF. The CDR3 coding sequence is TGTGCCAGCAGGCAACAGGGGATGGGGGAGCAGTACTTC.

The genes are TRBV7-2 and TRBJ1-5; TRBD1 matches 7 bases. This CDR3 has 16 amino acids. Germline CDR1 reads SGHTA; CDR2 reads FQGNSA. V dropped 2 bases and J dropped 7; count of bases not matched to a gene: 11. In DNA form, the CDR3 reads TGTGCCAGCAGCTTAATTCGGGCAGGGGGTCCGCAGCCCCAGCATTTT. Residues: CASSLIRAGGPQPQHF.

This clone was found once. The rearrangement uses TRBV11-2 and TRBJ1-6; 7 bases line up with TRBD1. The CDR3 runs to 17 residues. CDR1 is SGHAT and CDR2 is FQNNGV in the germline V gene. V lost 5 bases to trimming and J lost 3 bases; unmatched junction nucleotides: 10. The CDR3, as DNA: TGTGCCAGCAGCACCGGGAGGGGGCGCAACTATAATTCACCCCTCCACTTT. It translates to CASSTGRGRNYNSPLHF.

Of note for this clone: A read error may account for a junction end that differs from germline. In nucleotides, the CDR3 is TGTGCCAGCAGCTTGGACAGGGGCTCCCACAATGAGCAGTTCTTC. The encoded protein is CASSLDRGSHNEQFF. The chain is built from TRBV7-3 and TRBJ2-1; 9 bases agree with TRBD1. This CDR3 comprises 15 residues. Germline V gene data show CDR1 as SGHTA and CDR2 as FQGTGA.

This clone was counted only a few times. This chain joins TRBV7-2 and TRBJ1-5; tentative D call: TRBD1 (6 bases). The V gene's germline CDR1 is SGHTA and CDR2 FQGNSA. V was cut by 2 bases and J by 10 bases, with 18 bases left in between. The CDR3 is 15 residues long. CDR3 coding DNA: TGTGCCAGCAGCTTATCGTCTGGGGGCGTCGTTCCCCAGCATTTT. This gives the protein CASSLSSGGVVPQHF.

This chain joins TRBV5-1 and TRBJ1-1; 7 nucleotides line up with TRBD1. Germline values: CDR1 SGHRS, CDR2 YFSETQ. There are 14 residues in the CDR3. The trim removed 3 bases at V and 3 bases at J, leaving 5 bases unmatched. The CDR3: CASSSEGADTEAFF. In DNA form, the CDR3 reads TGCGCCAGCAGCTCGGAGGGGGCCGACACTGAAGCTTTCTTT.

This chain connects TRBV28 to TRBJ1-1; D ambiguous. V shed 2 bases and J shed 7 bases, with 11 bases lying between them. Germline values: CDR1 MDHEN, CDR2 SYDVKM. The length of the CDR3 is 13 residues. CDR3 sequence: CASSLNRGSEAFF. The CDR3 region has the DNA TGTGCCAGCAGTTTAAATCGAGGGAGTGAAGCTTTCTTT.

The CDR3, as DNA: TGTGCCTGGACCCGTGGGGCCCATTACTATGGCTACACCTTC. Encoded protein: CAWTRGAHYYGYTF. The chain combines TRBV30 with TRBJ1-2; D is perhaps TRBD1 (5 bases). Germline CDR1 is GTSNPN and CDR2 is SVGIG (reference sequence). Trimming took 4 bases from V and 3 from J, leaving 15 bases between them. This CDR3 contains 14 residues.

On this clone itself: Other DNA sequences of this sample code for an identical CDR3. The rearrangement uses TRBV2 and TRBJ1-1, with D unresolved. Germline loops: CDR1 SNHLY, CDR2 FYNNEI. V was cut by 8 bases and J by 1 base, with 8 bases left in between. This CDR3 has 12 residues. In DNA, the CDR3 is TGTGCCAGCCGGAGAGAGAACACTGAAGCTTTCTTT. Its protein product is CASRRENTEAFF.

The chain combines TRBV23-1 with TRBJ1-1, with D perhaps TRBD1 (5 bases). TRBV23-1 is labeled an ORF, and its function is uncertain. V was trimmed by 4 bases and J by 2 bases, leaving 11 bases between them. The CDR3 covers 14 residues. In DNA form, the CDR3 reads TGCGCCAGCAGTCCGGCGACAGACAACACTGAAGCTTTCTTT. This translates into CASSPATDNTEAFF.

CDR3 nucleotide sequence: TGCGCCAGCAGCGGCAGGGGCGGGAGCTCCTACGAGCAGTACTTC. This sequence encodes CASSGRGGSSYEQYF. The chain recombines TRBV5-1 with TRBJ2-7, with D possibly being TRBD2 (7 bases). This CDR3 comprises 15 residues. Trimming stripped 4 bases from V and 0 bases from J, with 14 bases between. Germline V gives CDR1 SGHRS, CDR2 YFSETQ.

This chain connects TRBV19 to TRBJ2-7; 7 bases line up with TRBD2. The CDR3 consists of 14 residues. Germline lookup yields CDR1 LNHDA and CDR2 SQIVND (reference sequence). Germline trimming cut 7 bases from V and 6 bases from J; bases unmatched to any gene: 12. This CDR3 reads CASTLQPGGGEQYF. The CDR3 nucleotides read TGTGCCAGTACTTTACAGCCGGGCGGGGGCGAGCAGTACTTC.

With respect to this clone: At one of its ends the junction is not consistent with the germline gene, which may arise from a read error. The J gene is TRBJ2-2, the V gene TRBV7-7, with 8 bases fitting TRBD2. The CDR3 runs 15 residues. Germline V gives CDR1 SSHAT, CDR2 FNYEAQ (reference sequence). The chain's CDR3 is CASSFSGGATGELFF. In DNA form, the CDR3 reads TGTGCTAGCAGCTTCTCCGGGGGGGCGACCGGGGAGCTGTTTTTT.

The chain joins TRBV18 to TRBJ2-5; D might be TRBD2 (5 bases). The CDR3 covers 13 residues. The germline CDR1 and CDR2 sequences are KGHSH and LQKENI. V was pared by 5 bases and J by 5 bases, with 12 bases between. CDR3 sequence: CASSSLVTETQYF. CDR3 DNA: TGTGCCAGCTCATCACTAGTTACGGAGACCCAGTACTTC.

The chain recombines TRBV5-1 with TRBJ1-1, with D perhaps TRBD1 (6 bases). CDR3 length: 14 residues. Trimming removed 3 bases at V and 4 bases at J, with 13 bases between. The germline gives CDR1 SGHRS, CDR2 YFSETQ. CDR3 region: CASSYGDRSTEAFF. CDR3 DNA: TGCGCCAGCAGCTATGGAGACAGGTCCACTGAAGCTTTCTTT.

This clone occurred a few times. The V and J genes are TRBV30 and TRBJ2-3; possible D gene TRBD2, 5 bases. CDR1 and CDR2 from the germline V gene are GTSNPN and SVGIG (reference sequence). The CDR3 runs to 14 residues. Trimming removed 4 bases at V and 2 bases at J, with 13 bases between. The CDR3 protein is CAWMREWDTDTQYF. CDR3 bases: TGTGCCTGGATGAGGGAATGGGACACAGATACGCAGTATTTT.

This clone was seen just once. The chain combines TRBV30 with TRBJ1-4; tentatively, D is TRBD1 (5 bases). V was cut by 4 bases and J by 5 bases, with 14 bases left in between. The CDR3 is 14 residues long. The germline CDR1 and CDR2 sequences are GTSNPN and SVGIG (reference sequence). The CDR3 DNA follows: TGTGCCTGGAACTCGTTGGGGGGGAATGAAAAACTGTTTTTT. Translated: CAWNSLGGNEKLFF.

Only a few counts were recorded for this clone. The V and J genes are TRBV5-4 and TRBJ2-7, with 10 bases lining up with TRBD1. Germline loops: CDR1 SGHNT, CDR2 YYREEE (reference sequence). The CDR3 has 15 amino acids. J gave up 4 bases and V 0 bases, and 4 bases lay outside the gene matches. This CDR3 reads CASSLGGTGEYEQYF. The CDR3 nucleotides are TGTGCCAGCAGCTTGGGAGGGACAGGGGAGTACGAGCAGTACTTC.

This clone was seen a handful of times. This rearrangement joins TRBV28 to TRBJ2-7, with D possibly matching TRBD1 (5 bases). CDR3 size: 14 residues. Germline loops: CDR1 MDHEN, CDR2 SYDVKM. The V gene lost 3 bases and the J gene lost 0 bases, with 9 bases spanning the gap. The CDR3 protein is CASSFPGLSYEQYF. The CDR3 DNA reads TGTGCCAGCAGTTTTCCAGGGCTCTCCTACGAGCAGTACTTC.

The chain recombines TRBV6-5 with TRBJ1-4; no clear D gene. Germline-derived CDR1 and CDR2 are MNHEY and SVGAGI. The V end lost 4 bases, the J end lost 8 bases, and 11 bases lay between the germline ends. The CDR3 runs 13 residues. The CDR3 coding sequence is TGTGCCAGCAGTTCTTTCTACGCCGAAAAACTGTTTTTT. This translates into CASSSFYAEKLFF.

The gene calls are TRBV29-1 and TRBJ2-7; no clear D. The CDR3 length is 13 residues. CDR1 is SQVTM and CDR2 is ANQGSEA in the germline V gene. V gave up 2 bases and J gave up 1 base, with 9 bases separating them. The CDR3 nucleotides read TGCAGCGTTGAATCTGTGTCGTCCTACGAGCAGTACTTC. Amino acids: CSVESVSSYEQYF.

This clone was picked up a small number of times. This chain connects TRBV7-9 to TRBJ2-7, with TRBD2 matching over 10 bases. The CDR3 loop spans 16 amino acids. Germline V gene lookup returns CDR1 SEHNR and CDR2 FQNEAQ (reference sequence). With 1 base clipped from V and 5 bases from J, the junction kept 8 bases outside the gene matches. CDR3 amino acids: CASSLGELAGENEQYF. The CDR3 DNA sequence: TGTGCCAGCAGCTTAGGAGAGCTAGCGGGGGAAAACGAGCAGTACTTC.

The V call is TRBV5-1, the J call TRBJ2-7, with 12 bases fitting TRBD2. Germline V gene lookup returns CDR1 SGHRS and CDR2 YFSETQ. V shed 4 bases, J shed 2 bases, and the junction held 1 base outside the gene matches. This CDR3 is 14 amino acids long. CDR3 DNA sequence: TGCGCCAGCAGCCGGACTAGCGGGGCCTACGAGCAGTACTTC. This gives the protein CASSRTSGAYEQYF.